This T cell receptor beta chain appears in the sequencing data of a study of a mutant IDH1 vaccine in newly diagnosed glioma (dated by TCRdb to about 2021). At the level of the whole study: Patients received eight vaccinations in weeks 1, 3, 5, 7, 11, 15, 19 and 23, corresponding to visits V03 through V10. Longitudinal TCRB deep sequencing was performed for around 23 treated patients wherever samples were available for exploratory analyses. Peripheral blood samples were drawn at six visits, namely V03 (baseline), V05, V07, V10, V12 and V13. Prior to enrollment, standard therapy consisting of radiotherapy alone, temozolomide alone, or radiochemotherapy with temozolomide had been administered to patients, with the combination being received by most patients. The roughly 32 treated patients were approximately 62% male and 37.5% female, with a mean age of approximately 38 years. Vaccination began 4-6 weeks after radiotherapy alone, or alongside temozolomide cycles in the chemotherapy-containing groups. Here is what the overall study found, with its caveats: Pseudoprogression seemed to be unrelated to changes in the top peripheral T cell clonotypes found by TCRB sequencing. PBMC samples for TCRB deep sequencing were selected based on availability. Across multiple MHC alleles, vaccine-induced immune responses were seen in 90% to 95% of patients. The authors stated that sample limitations prevented analyses of patient blood samples from being reproduced.

The library was produced with the immunoSEQ multiplex PCR assay. Following the manufacturer's protocol, the hsTCRB Kit was used to amplify rearranged TCR beta chain sequences. An Illumina MiSeq was used to sequence the TCRB libraries. Turning to the authors' computational methods: Demultiplexing, trimming and gene mapping were performed with the kit vendor's proprietary platform. This is the immuneACCESS table as TCRdb keeps it, with only in-frame sequences that have V and J called. A part of the clones is gone; compared with another copy, unresolved V genes explain less than half, and the rest is unexplained. The D gene and trimming were derived from the DNA, and the V and J assignments and clone size from that table. The sample table contains about 44,000 clones; only one count was recorded for 85% to 95% of them. In total, the top ten clones hold 3.9% of the sample. The intended sense of this specimen's time point label: week 23, last vaccination. Every vaccine dose consisted of 300 ug of a 20-mer mutant IDH1 peptide in Montanide, administered subcutaneously together with topical imiquimod. Newly diagnosed WHO grade 3 or 4 IDH1-mutant astrocytomas showing loss of nuclear ATRX were present in the donors. The samples were drawn from NOA16, a multicentre, single-arm, open-label phase I trial in Germany that tested a mutant IDH1 peptide vaccine in humans for the first time. The DNeasy Blood and Tissue Kit was used to extract genomic DNA from EDTA blood for TCRB sequencing.

This clone was seen more than once but under ten times. The antigen it binds to is not known. No much larger clone exists at a distance of one base, and base qualities are not known. The CDR3 has 11 amino acids, counting the end cysteine and phenylalanine. Just CDR3 DNA is preserved here, 33 bases in frame from base 1. As encoded in the germline V gene, CDR1 is SQVTM while CDR2 is ANQGSEA. This specimen was PBMCs, taken from a glioma patient whose treatment included an IDH1 peptide vaccine. The receptor was isolated from a man aged 50-60 years with glioma. This chain joins TRBV29-1 to TRBJ1-1; the D gene is not confidently resolved. Here the CDR3 is given as CSGRFDTEAFF. The DNA sequence reads TGCAGTGGACGGTTTGACACTGAAGCTTTCTTT. The reference TRBV29-1 and TRBJ1-1 proteins fill in what lies around the CDR3, so the full variable domain reads SAVISQKPSRDICQRGTSLTIQCQVDSQVTMMFWYRQQPGQSLTLIATANQGSEATYESGFVIDKFPISRPNLTFSTLTVSNMSPEDSSIYLCSGRFDTEAFFGQGTRLTVV.